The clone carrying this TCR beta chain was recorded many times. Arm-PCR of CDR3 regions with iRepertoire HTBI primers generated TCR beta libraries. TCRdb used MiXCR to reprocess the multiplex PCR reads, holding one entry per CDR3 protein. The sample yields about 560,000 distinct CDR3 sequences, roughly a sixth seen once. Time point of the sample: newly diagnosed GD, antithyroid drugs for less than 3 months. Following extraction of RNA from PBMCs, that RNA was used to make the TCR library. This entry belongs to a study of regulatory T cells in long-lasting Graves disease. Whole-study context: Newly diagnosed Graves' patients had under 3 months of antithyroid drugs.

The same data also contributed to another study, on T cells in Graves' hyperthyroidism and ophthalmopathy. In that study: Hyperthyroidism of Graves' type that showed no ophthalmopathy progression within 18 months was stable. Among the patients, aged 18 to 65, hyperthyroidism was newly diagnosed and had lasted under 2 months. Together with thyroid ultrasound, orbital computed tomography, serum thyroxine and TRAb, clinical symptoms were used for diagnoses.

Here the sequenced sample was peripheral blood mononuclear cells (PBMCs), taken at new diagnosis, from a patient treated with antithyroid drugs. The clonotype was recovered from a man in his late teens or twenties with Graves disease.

In DNA form, the CDR3 reads TGTGCCAGCAGCTTAGTATTCGACCCCCCCGGGGAGCAGTACTTC. Encoded protein: CASSLVFDPPGEQYF. The chain couples TRBV7-8 to TRBJ2-7; no reliable D call. The V end was cut by 1 base, the J end by 7 bases, with 17 bases between. This CDR3 contains 15 residues. Germline CDR1 SGHVS, CDR2 FQNEAQ.